This TCR beta chain was identified in a study of blood T cell repertoires in COVID-19. Study as a whole: Some COVID-19 samples were acute and others convalescent; all came from the United States, Italy and Spain. From T cells, B-cell-depleted T cells, or PBMCs came the material, which was cDNA or gDNA.

This clone has more than one count but fewer than ten. Original processing methods: For nucleated cells, counts were estimated from reference gene primer amplification. Sequencing was performed with immunoSEQ multiplex PCR; in TCRdb, only in-frame clones are kept and a portion is missing. V, J and clone size are those of that table, while D and trimming were read from the DNA. The sample includes under 70,000 clones, about four fifths of them seen just once. The CDR3 extends over 13 amino acids. The clonotype was recovered from a human donor in a cohort sampled during active COVID-19. Specimen: peripheral blood. The chain has TRBV21-1 and TRBJ2-5; the table's D call, TRBD1, was not checked against the DNA. TRBV21-1 is classified as a pseudogene. The CDR3 DNA reads TGTGCCAGCAGCAACCAGGTATCAGAGACCCAGTACTTC. Protein: CASSNQVSETQYF.